This note documents a single TCR beta chain sequence. The antigen is unknown. The data originate from a study of OX40 agonist ivuxolimab in advanced cancers. Study overall: Partial response was recorded in three patients: one hepatocellular carcinoma and two cutaneous melanoma cases. Findings and limits, study-wide: Low normalized T-cell clonal expansion also characterized some of the nonresponders.

Trimming cost V 8 bases and J 2 bases; bases outside gene matches: 3. The CDR3 runs 12 residues. Looked up from germline, CDR1 is SNHLY and CDR2 is FYNNEI. Baseline, cycle 4 day 1, and cycle 7 day 1 were the blood sampling points. Sequenced by immunoSEQ multiplex PCR; TCRdb stores in-frame clones only, minus some. The sample shows tens of thousands of clones, 80% to 90% of them seen only once. This chain uses TRBV2 with TRBJ2-7; 7 bases line up with TRBD2. This TCR came from an adult with an advanced solid tumor such as melanoma, head and neck, liver or kidney cancer. Source: CD4+ or CD8+ T cells sorted from blood, taken in a trial of the OX40 agonist ivuxolimab. CDR3 bases: TGTGCCAGCGGGCGGGAGACCTACGAGCAGTACTTC. The encoded protein is CASGRETYEQYF.